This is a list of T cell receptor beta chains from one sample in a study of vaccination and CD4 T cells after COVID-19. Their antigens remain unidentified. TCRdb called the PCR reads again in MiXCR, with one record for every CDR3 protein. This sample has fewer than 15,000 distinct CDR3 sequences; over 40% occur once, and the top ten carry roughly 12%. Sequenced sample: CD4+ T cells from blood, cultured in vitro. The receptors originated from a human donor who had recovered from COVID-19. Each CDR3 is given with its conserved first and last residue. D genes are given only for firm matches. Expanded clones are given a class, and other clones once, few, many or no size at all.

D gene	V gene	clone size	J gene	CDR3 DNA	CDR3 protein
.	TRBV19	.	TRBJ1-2	TGTGCCAGTAGTATGAATCAGGGGATCTATGGCTACACCTTC	CASSMNQGIYGYTF
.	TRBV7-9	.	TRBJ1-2	TGTGCCAGCAGCGTCGGACAGTTTAACTATGGCTACACCTTC	CASSVGQFNYGYTF
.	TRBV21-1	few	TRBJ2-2	TGTGCCAGCAGCAATAAGAGGAGGGACAGGGGCTGCATGAACACCGGGGAGCTGTTTTTT	CASSNKRRDRGCMNTGELFF
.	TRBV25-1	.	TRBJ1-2	TGTGCCAGCAGTGAAGGGCTGGGGGCGCAGGGCTACACCTTC	CASSEGLGAQGYTF
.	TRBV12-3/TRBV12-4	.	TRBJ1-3	TGTGCCAGCAGATACATCGGGGGGTCTGGAAACACCATATATTTT	CASRYIGGSGNTIYF
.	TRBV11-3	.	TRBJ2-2	TGTGCCAGCAGGGCAGGGGCCGGGGAGCTGTTTTTT	CASRAGAGELFF
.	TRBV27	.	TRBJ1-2	TGTGCCAGCAGTTTATCAACGGACAGCCCCTATGGCTACACCTTC	CASSLSTDSPYGYTF
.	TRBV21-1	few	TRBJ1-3	TGTGCCAGCAGCAAGGTCTACGGACAGGGGGCATGTGGAAACACCATATATTTT	CASSKVYGQGACGNTIYF
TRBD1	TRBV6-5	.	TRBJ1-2	TGTGCCAGCAGTTACGTTCCGGGACAGCCTAACTATGGCTACACCTTC	CASSYVPGQPNYGYTF
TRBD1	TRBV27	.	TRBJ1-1	TGTGCCAGCAGTTTATTCTGGACAGGGTCACTATCCGAAGCTTTCTTT	CASSLFWTGSLSEAFF
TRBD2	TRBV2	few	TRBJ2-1	TGTGCCAGCAGTGAAGAGCGGGGGGGCTCGATTGAGCAGTTCTTC	CASSEERGGSIEQFF
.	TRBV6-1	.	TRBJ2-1	TGTGCCAGCAGGGACCGGGTCCCGGGAGTACGTTACTACAATGAGCAGTTCTTC	CASRDRVPGVRYYNEQFF
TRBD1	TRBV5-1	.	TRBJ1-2	TGCGCCAGCAGCTTGGCCGGACAGGGGACGCGCAATGGCTACACCTTC	CASSLAGQGTRNGYTF
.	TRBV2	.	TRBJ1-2	TGTGCCAGCAGCTCAGATAACTATGGCTACACCTTC	CASSSDNYGYTF
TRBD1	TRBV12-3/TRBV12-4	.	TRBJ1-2	TGTGCCAGCAGGTCTACAGGGGCCGGTGGAATCGGCTACACCTTC	CASRSTGAGGIGYTF
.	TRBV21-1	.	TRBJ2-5	TGTGCCAGCAGCACCAGGACAGGGTGGCAAGAGACCCAGTACTTC	CASSTRTGWQETQYF
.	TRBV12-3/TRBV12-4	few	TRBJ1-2	TGTGCCAGCAGTCTGGACAGACACTATGGCTACACCTTC	CASSLDRHYGYTF
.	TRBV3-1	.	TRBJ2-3	TGTGCCAGCAGCCAACGCAGGGACACAGATACGCAGTATTTT	CASSQRRDTDTQYF
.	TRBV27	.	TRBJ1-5	TGTGCCAGCAGTTTGGGGGTCAATCAGCCCCAGCATTTT	CASSLGVNQPQHF
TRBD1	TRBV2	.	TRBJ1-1	TGTGCCAGCAGAGGATACAGGGGGAACACTGAAGCTTTCTTT	CASRGYRGNTEAFF
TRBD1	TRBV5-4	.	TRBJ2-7	TGTGCCAGCAGCTTGGGGGGACAGGGGCCCTACGAGCAGTACTTC	CASSLGGQGPYEQYF
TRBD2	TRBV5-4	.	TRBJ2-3	TGTGCCAGCAGCTTGGGACTAGCGGGGGTGGGCACAGATACGCAGTATTTT	CASSLGLAGVGTDTQYF
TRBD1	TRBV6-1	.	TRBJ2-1	TGTGCCAGCAACGAAAACAGGGGTATAGGGTCGGATGAGCAGTTCTTC	CASNENRGIGSDEQFF
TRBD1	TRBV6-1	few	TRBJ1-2	TGTGCCAGCACCCGACAGGGGAACTATGGCTACACCTTC	CASTRQGNYGYTF
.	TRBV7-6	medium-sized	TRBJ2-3	TGTGCCAGCAGCTTAATGGCAAGCCTACCCACAGATACGCAGTATTTT	CASSLMASLPTDTQYF
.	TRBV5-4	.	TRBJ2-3	TGTGCCAGCAGCTTGGTTTCTAGCACAGATACGCAGTATTTT	CASSLVSSTDTQYF
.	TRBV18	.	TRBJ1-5	TGTGCCAGCTCACCAGACAGGCGAAATCAGCCCCAGCATTTT	CASSPDRRNQPQHF
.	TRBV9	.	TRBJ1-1	TGTGCCAGCAGCGTAAGCACGCAGGGAGAAGCTTTCTTT	CASSVSTQGEAFF
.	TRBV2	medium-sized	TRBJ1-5	TGTGCCAGCAGACAGGATTTGAGCAATCAGCCCCAGCATTTT	CASRQDLSNQPQHF
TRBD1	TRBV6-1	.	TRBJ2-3	TGTGCCAGCAGAATGGGACAGGGTTATAGCACAGATACGCAGTATTTT	CASRMGQGYSTDTQYF
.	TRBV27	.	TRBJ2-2	TGTGCCAGCAGCCCCCGTTCCAGGGGAGGGGGGCTGTTTTTT	CASSPRSRGGGLFF
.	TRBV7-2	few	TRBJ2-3	TGTGCCAGCAGCTTCACTAACACAGATACGCAGTATTTT	CASSFTNTDTQYF
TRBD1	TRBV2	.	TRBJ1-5	TGTGCCAGCAGAGGACAGGTCTCCAATCAGCCCCAGCATTTT	CASRGQVSNQPQHF
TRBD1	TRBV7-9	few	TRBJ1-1	TGTGCCAGCAGCTATTCGGACAGGGAAGCTTTCTTT	CASSYSDREAFF
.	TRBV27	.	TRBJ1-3	TGTGCCAGCAGCCCCGGGACTGGAAACACCATATATTTT	CASSPGTGNTIYF
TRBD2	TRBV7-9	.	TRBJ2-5	TGTGCCAGCAGCTTAGGTGTAGCGGGGGATCAAGAGACCCAGTACTTC	CASSLGVAGDQETQYF
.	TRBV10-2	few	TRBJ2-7	TGCGCCAGCAGTGAGTCGACCTACGAGCAGTACTTC	CASSESTYEQYF
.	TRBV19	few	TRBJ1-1	TGTGCCAGTAGTACAGACCTCCTAACAGAGAACACTGAAGCTTTCTTT	CASSTDLLTENTEAFF
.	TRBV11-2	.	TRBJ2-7	TGTGCCAGCCGAGGACCCTACGAGCAGTACTTC	CASRGPYEQYF
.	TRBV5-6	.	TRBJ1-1	TGTGCCAGCAGCTTGATGGCGGGGGGCCCGAACACTGAAGCTTTCTTT	CASSLMAGGPNTEAFF
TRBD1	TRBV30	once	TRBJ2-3	TGTGCCTGCACAAAGGGTGGGGGACAGGGGGCAGATACGCAGTATTTT	CACTKGGGQGADTQYF
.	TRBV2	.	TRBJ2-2	TGTGCCAGTACAGAACAGGGAGTTATAACCGGGGAGCTGTTTTTT	CASTEQGVITGELFF
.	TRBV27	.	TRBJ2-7	TGTGCCAGCATCTGGCGGTGGGATGGAAAAAGGGGCTACGAGCAGTACTTC	CASIWRWDGKRGYEQYF
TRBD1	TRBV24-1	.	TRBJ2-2	TGTGCCACCAGTGATTTGACAGGGGGCGACACCGGGGAGCTGTTTTTT	CATSDLTGGDTGELFF
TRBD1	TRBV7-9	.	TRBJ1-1	TGTGCCAGCAGCCCGAACAGGGGACGGAACACTGAAGCTTTCTTT	CASSPNRGRNTEAFF
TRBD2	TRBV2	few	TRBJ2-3	TGTGCCAGCAGACTAGCGGGGGGGCGCAGGGATACGCAGTATTTT	CASRLAGGRRDTQYF
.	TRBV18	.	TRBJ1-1	TGTGCCAGCTCAGCCGGGACCGGATCTGAAGCTTTCTTT	CASSAGTGSEAFF
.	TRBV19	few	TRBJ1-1	TGTGCCAGTAGTATCGGGTTTAATACTGAAGCTTTCTTT	CASSIGFNTEAFF
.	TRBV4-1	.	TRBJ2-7	TGCGCCAGCAGCCAAGGGGTCCAGCCAACCTACGAGCAGTACTTC	CASSQGVQPTYEQYF
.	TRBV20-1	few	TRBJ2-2	TGCAGTGCTAGAGATACGAACACCGGGGAGCTGTTTTTT	CSARDTNTGELFF
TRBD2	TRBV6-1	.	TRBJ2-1	TGTGCCAGCAGACCTCCGGGGGGTACCGTTGAGCAGTTCTTC	CASRPPGGTVEQFF
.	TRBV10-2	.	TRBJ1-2	TGCGCCAGCAGTGAGGCTGAGATCCTAGGCTACACCTTC	CASSEAEILGYTF
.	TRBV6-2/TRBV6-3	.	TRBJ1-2	TGTGCCAGCGGTTCAAAGGGGCATGGCTACACCTTC	CASGSKGHGYTF
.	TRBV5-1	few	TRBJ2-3	TGCGCCAGCAGCTTGGGGAGGAGGTCAGATACGCAGTATTTT	CASSLGRRSDTQYF
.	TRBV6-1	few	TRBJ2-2	TGTGCCAGCAGTGAGCCAGGGTTCACCGGGGAGCTGTTTTTT	CASSEPGFTGELFF
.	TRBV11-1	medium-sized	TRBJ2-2	TGTGCCAGCAGCCCAGGCTCGGGCAGGGGGGGAACCGGGGAGCTGTTTTTT	CASSPGSGRGGTGELFF
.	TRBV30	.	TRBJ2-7	TGTGCCTGGAGGGGGCTTAGGGGGGCCTACGAGCAGTACTTC	CAWRGLRGAYEQYF
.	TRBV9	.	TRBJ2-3	TGTGCCAGCAGCGTACAGGGGTCATTGGATACGCAGTATTTT	CASSVQGSLDTQYF
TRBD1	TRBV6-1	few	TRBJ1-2	TGTGCCAGCAGTGAACTGGACAGGGCGGGGGGCTACACCTTC	CASSELDRAGGYTF